The 27 T cell receptor beta chains below come from one sample, sequenced in a study of CD8+CD57+ T cells in acquired aplastic anemia. All patients picked for sequencing had shown, by flow cytometry, an expansion of CD8+CD57+ cells. The template for TCR beta VDJ and CDR3 sequence profiling was genomic DNA. TCRdb used MiXCR to reprocess the reads, holding one entry per CDR3 protein. The sample lists hundreds of thousands of distinct CDR3 sequences, approximately 32% occurring once. Sequenced: sorted CD4+, CD8+, or CD8+CD57+ T cells (not recorded which) from PBMCs. These receptor sequences come from a human donor with aplastic anemia.

This clonotype was observed many times. This chain connects TRBV5-1 to TRBJ2-7; D gene uncertain. Germline V lookup: CDR1 SGHRS, CDR2 YFSETQ. This CDR3 is 14 amino acids long. The V end was cut by 0 bases, the J end by 9 bases, with 16 bases between. CDR3 sequence reads: CASSLAGQASGQYF. The CDR3 bases are TGCGCCAGCAGCTTGGCCGGCCAGGCGTCGGGGCAGTACTTC.

Turning to this clonotype: One junction end does not reproduce the germline sequence, and a read error may be involved. The chain recombines TRBV10-1 with TRBJ2-7; perhaps TRBD2 as D (6 bases). From germline, CDR1 is WNHNN and CDR2 SYGVQD (reference sequence). This CDR3 is built from 16 residues. CDR3 DNA sequence: TGCACCAGCAGTGTCCTCTCACTAGCTAGGGTCTACGAGCAGTACTTC. It yields the protein CTSSVLSLARVYEQYF.

This clonotype was counted at least ten times. This chain connects TRBV6-2 or TRBV6-3 to TRBJ2-5; D is undetermined. The CDR3 runs 15 residues. Germline V lookup: CDR1 MNHEY, CDR2 SVGEGT. Trimming pared 2 bases from V and 0 bases from J, leaving 10 bases between. The CDR3 region has the DNA TGTGCCAGCAGTTACGGGCTTGAGGACCAAGAGACCCAGTACTTC. This codes for CASSYGLEDQETQYF.

This clonotype was counted at least ten times. The chain joins TRBV2 to TRBJ1-5, with 7 bases matching TRBD1. In germline, CDR1 is SNHLY, CDR2 FYNNEI. This CDR3 is 16 amino acids long. After removal of 1 base from V and 0 bases from J, the junction contained 3 bases not matched to a gene. CDR3 protein: CASSEDRGVSNQPQHF. The CDR3 DNA reads TGTGCCAGCAGTGAAGACAGGGGAGTTAGCAATCAGCCCCAGCATTTT.

This clonotype was recorded many times. This chain connects TRBV2 to TRBJ2-3, with 13 nucleotides matching TRBD2. Germline values: CDR1 SNHLY, CDR2 FYNNEI. V dropped 5 bases and J dropped 4; count of bases not matched to a gene: 3. The CDR3 is 15 residues long. The CDR3 is CASSTSGGAPDTQYF. The CDR3, as DNA: TGTGCCAGCAGTACTAGCGGGGGGGCACCAGATACGCAGTATTTT. The full variable domain, rest sourced from reference TRBV2 and TRBJ2-3, is EPEVTQTPSHQVTQMGQEVILRCVPISNHLYFYWYRQILGQKVEFLVSFYNNEISEKSEIFDDQFSVERPDGSNFTLKIRSTKLEDSAMYFCASSTSGGAPDTQYFGPGTRLTVL.

The chain combines TRBV25-1 with TRBJ2-2; tentatively, D is TRBD1 (6 bases). This CDR3 contains 16 residues. From germline, CDR1 is MGHDK and CDR2 SYGVNS. V was cut by 6 bases and J by 1 base, with 15 bases left in between. The CDR3 sequence is CASSQEPDRNTGELFF. In DNA, the CDR3 is TGTGCCAGCAGCCAAGAGCCGGACAGGAACACCGGGGAGCTGTTTTTT.

Regarding this clonotype: This may come from a read error, since a much larger clone is one base off. The chain joins TRBV2 to TRBJ2-2, with D perhaps TRBD2 (6 bases). The CDR3 has 15 residues. CDR1 is SNHLY and CDR2 is FYNNEI in the germline V gene. In DNA form, the CDR3 reads TGTGCCAGCAGTGAACTGAGGGGAGGCACCGGGGAGCTGGTTTTT. Protein sequence: CASSELRGGTGELVF. Full variable domain (outside the CDR3, taken from reference TRBV2 and TRBJ2-2): EPEVTQTPSHQVTQMGQEVILRCVPISNHLYFYWYRQILGQKVEFLVSFYNNEISEKSEIFDDQFSVERPDGSNFTLKIRSTKLEDSAMYFCASSELRGGTGELVFGEGSRLTVL.

This clonotype turned up a few times. This rearrangement joins TRBV6-5 to TRBJ1-5; D unclear. Deletions cut 2 bases from V and 0 bases from J, with 8 bases between. The germline CDR1 and CDR2 sequences are MNHEY and SVGAGI. The CDR3 loop spans 15 amino acids. The CDR3 DNA follows: TGTGCCAGCAGTTACGACTGGTTTAGCAATCAGCCCCAGCATTTT. Translation gives CASSYDWFSNQPQHF.

The V call is TRBV29-1, the J call TRBJ1-1; D perhaps matches TRBD1 (5 bases). The CDR3 contains 13 residues. Trimming took 7 bases from V and 2 from J, leaving 14 bases between them. Per germline, CDR1 SQVTM and CDR2 ANQGSEA. The DNA of the CDR3 is TGCAGCGCTCGGGACGGAAGTAACACTGAAGCTTTCTTT. Translated, it gives CSARDGSNTEAFF. Complete variable domain (other parts from reference TRBV29-1 and TRBJ1-1): SAVISQKPSRDICQRGTSLTIQCQVDSQVTMMFWYRQQPGQSLTLIATANQGSEATYESGFVIDKFPISRPNLTFSTLTVSNMSPEDSSIYLCSARDGSNTEAFFGQGTRLTVV.

This rearrangement joins TRBV5-1 to TRBJ1-4; D ambiguous. CDR1 is SGHRS and CDR2 is YFSETQ in the germline V gene. The CDR3 loop spans 15 amino acids. V shed 0 bases and J shed 0 bases, with 6 bases lying between them. The CDR3 sequence is CASSLGTTTNEKLFF. For the CDR3, the DNA is TGCGCCAGCAGCTTGGGGACCACAACTAATGAAAAACTGTTTTTT.

The V and J genes are TRBV2 and TRBJ2-7; the match to TRBD1 covers 11 bases. The CDR3 spans 15 residues. Germline CDR1 SNHLY, CDR2 FYNNEI. With 10 bases clipped from V and 3 bases from J, the junction kept 11 bases outside the gene matches. The CDR3 loop reads CAITMDRGHGYEQYF. The CDR3 DNA reads as TGTGCCATCACCATGGACAGGGGGCATGGCTACGAGCAGTACTTC.

This clonotype was seen at least ten times. This chain connects TRBV19 to TRBJ1-2; 12 bases are a match to TRBD1. The CDR3 extends over 14 amino acids. Trimming at V came to 8 bases and at J to 7 bases, leaving 8 bases not matched to a gene. CDR1 and CDR2 (germline): LNHDA, SQIVND (reference sequence). CDR3 residues: CASCKGQGAGGYTF. As DNA, the CDR3 is TGTGCCAGTTGCAAGGGACAGGGGGCCGGTGGCTACACCTTC.

The genes are TRBV10-3 and TRBJ2-1, with 7 bases aligning to TRBD2. The V and J ends lost 4 bases and 5 bases, in that order; junction bases with no gene match: 8. The germline gives CDR1 ENHRY, CDR2 SYGVKD. This CDR3 is 15 amino acids long. The CDR3 loop reads CAISALSGVDNEQFF. As DNA, the CDR3 is TGTGCCATCAGTGCTCTCAGCGGGGTAGACAATGAGCAGTTCTTC.

The rearrangement links TRBV19 to TRBJ1-5; 7 bases fit TRBD1. Trimming at V came to 9 bases and at J to 1 base, leaving 6 bases not matched to a gene. The CDR3 sequence is 14 residues long. CDR1 and CDR2 (germline): LNHDA, SQIVND (reference sequence). The CDR3 nucleotides are TGTGCCAGAAACCCGACAGGGAGCAATCAGCCCCAGCATTTT. Protein sequence: CARNPTGSNQPQHF.

This clonotype was detected a few times. V and J are TRBV25-1 and TRBJ2-3; 10 nucleotides align to TRBD1. The germline V gene has CDR1 MGHDK and CDR2 SYGVNS. The CDR3 has 17 amino acids. Trimming at V came to 4 bases and at J to 1 base, leaving 8 bases not matched to a gene. DNA for the CDR3: TGTGCCAGCAGTGCAGGGACAGGGGCAGAAGGCACAGATACGCAGTATTTT. Translated, it gives CASSAGTGAEGTDTQYF. Looking up the rest from reference TRBV25-1 and TRBJ2-3 gives the full variable domain: EADIYQTPRYLVIGTGKKITLECSQTMGHDKMYWYQQDPGMELHLIHYSYGVNSTEKGDLSSESTVSRIRTEHFPLTLESARPSHTSQYLCASSAGTGAEGTDTQYFGPGTRLTVL.

In this sample, this clonotype turned up many times. The V call is TRBV20-1, the J call TRBJ2-1; no reliable D call. V dropped 0 bases and J dropped 3 bases, with 9 bases sitting between them. Germline V gene lookup returns CDR1 DFQATT and CDR2 SNEGSKA (reference sequence). The CDR3 runs to 14 residues. Written as DNA, the CDR3 is TGCAGTGCTAGAGATGTCCGGATCTACAATGAGCAGTTCTTC. Its translation is CSARDVRIYNEQFF.

The chain recombines TRBV12-3 or TRBV12-4 with TRBJ2-2; D remains ambiguous. Trimming removed 3 bases at V and 2 bases at J, with 13 bases between. There are 16 residues in the CDR3. CDR3: CASSFWMGINTGELFF. The DNA for the CDR3 is TGTGCCAGCAGTTTTTGGATGGGGATCAACACCGGGGAGCTGTTTTTT.

Comment on this clonotype: The conserved phenylalanine or tryptophan normally closing the CDR3 is absent here, so this likely arose from a read error. This chain joins TRBV14 and TRBJ2-2; D gene unclear. Germline assignment: CDR1 SGHDN and CDR2 FVKESK. CDR3 length: 14 residues. With 0 bases removed from V and 1 base from J, the gap between germline ends came to 3 bases. The CDR3 loop is CASSQDWNTGELFL. For the CDR3, the DNA is TGTGCCAGCAGCCAAGATTGGAACACCGGGGAGCTGTTTCTT.

This clonotype was seen only a few times. V and J are TRBV10-3 and TRBJ2-7, with D possibly matching TRBD1 (5 bases). The ends were cut back, 10 bases at V and 2 bases at J, with 18 bases in the middle. There are 14 residues in the CDR3. Germline CDR1 is ENHRY and CDR2 is SYGVKD. The DNA for the CDR3 is TGTGCCAGCACCCTTCGCGACAGTCCCTACGAGCAGTACTTC. This gives the protein CASTLRDSPYEQYF.

V and J are TRBV19 and TRBJ1-2; D may be TRBD1 (6 bases). The ends were cut back, 9 bases at V and 0 bases at J, with 20 bases in the middle. Looked up from germline, CDR1 is LNHDA and CDR2 is SQIVND (reference sequence). This CDR3 contains 16 residues. The CDR3: CASRQTGLNPNYGYTF. The DNA of the CDR3 is TGTGCCAGCAGACAGACAGGTCTAAACCCTAACTATGGCTACACCTTC.

This chain connects TRBV4-3 to TRBJ1-1; a weak D match, TRBD1 (6 bases). This CDR3 region has 14 residues. V was trimmed by 0 bases and J by 4 bases, leaving 9 bases between them. Germline V gene sequence: CDR1 LGHNA, CDR2 YSLEER. The CDR3 reads CASSQDPGATEAFF. The CDR3 DNA reads TGCGCCAGCAGCCAAGATCCGGGGGCCACTGAAGCTTTCTTT.

This clonotype was seen only a few times. The V call is TRBV20-1, the J call TRBJ2-1; D unresolved. CDR3 length equals 12 residues. The V end was cut by 6 bases, the J end by 10 bases, with 16 bases between. From germline, CDR1 is DFQATT and CDR2 SNEGSKA (reference sequence). The CDR3 here is CSAKPSAWEQFF. The DNA for the CDR3 is TGCAGTGCCAAACCCTCGGCTTGGGAGCAGTTCTTC.

CDR3 in DNA: TGTGCCAGCAGCTTAAGCACCGGGACTAGCGGGAATCGGGCCCAGTACTTC. Its protein is CASSLSTGTSGNRAQYF. The chain is built from TRBV11-2 and TRBJ2-5; 13 bases agree with TRBD2. Per the germline V gene, CDR1 is SGHAT and CDR2 is FQNNGV. CDR3 length: 17 residues. With 2 bases clipped from V and 9 bases from J, the junction kept 12 bases outside the gene matches.

This chain connects TRBV5-4 to TRBJ2-5; the D call may be TRBD1 or TRBD2 (5 bases each). CDR1 is SGHNT and CDR2 is YYREEE in the germline V gene (reference sequence). V lost 1 base to trimming and J lost 5 bases, with 15 bases between them. The CDR3 spans 15 residues. The CDR3 DNA is TGTGCCAGCAGCTTGTTAGGGACGGCAGGGGAGACCCAGTACTTC. It translates to CASSLLGTAGETQYF.

This clonotype was seen repeatedly, ten times or more. This chain uses TRBV7-2 with TRBJ1-2; D unresolved. V lost 3 bases and J lost 6, with 8 bases in between. CDR3 length: 12 amino acids. Germline V CDR1 and CDR2: SGHTA, FQGNSA. CDR3 nucleotide sequence: TGTGCCAGCAGCTTCAGGACGGATGGCTACACCTTC. Amino acid sequence: CASSFRTDGYTF. The whole variable domain, remainder taken from reference TRBV7-2 and TRBJ1-2, is GAGVSQSPSNKVTEKGKDVELRCDPISGHTALYWYRQSLGQGLEFLIYFQGNSAPDKSGLPSDRFSAERTGGSVSTLTIQRTQQEDSAVYLCASSFRTDGYTFGSGTRLTVV.

The rearrangement joins TRBV19 to TRBJ1-5; tentative D call: TRBD1 (5 bases). The CDR3 sequence is 12 residues long. V lost 1 base and J 11 bases, leaving 9 bases between the germline ends. Germline CDR1 is LNHDA and CDR2 is SQIVND (reference sequence). The CDR3 nucleotides read TGTGCCAGTAGTATAGGGACAACAGCCCAGCATTTT. Encoded protein: CASSIGTTAQHF.

The chain employs TRBV18 and TRBJ1-6; D uncertain. Germline CDR1 is KGHSH and CDR2 is LQKENI. Trimming pared 3 bases from V and 14 bases from J, leaving 20 bases between. CDR3 length equals 15 residues. The DNA of the CDR3 is TGTGCCAGCTCACCCCAAACGGTCCAAGATTGGGCCCTCCACTTT. It encodes CASSPQTVQDWALHF.